These T cell receptor beta chains were read from a single sample in a study of OX40 agonist ivuxolimab in advanced cancers. Profiling relied on immunoSEQ multiplex PCR, and the TCRdb table lists in-frame clones only, not all of them. The sample has approximately 69,000 clones; around four fifths are singletons. The sample in question was CD4+ or CD8+ T cells sorted from blood, obtained in a trial of the OX40 agonist ivuxolimab. The source is an adult with an advanced solid tumor such as melanoma, head and neck, liver or kidney cancer. Each CDR3 is given with its conserved first and last residue. The order of the fields is V gene, D gene, clone size, J gene, CDR3 length, CDR3 DNA, CDR3 protein. D genes are given only for firm matches. Only some rows state a clone size, as once, few, many or a class for expanded clones.

v_call: TRBV4-1
d_call: TRBD1
clone_size: NA
j_call: TRBJ1-2
cdr3_length: 17
cdr3_nt: TGCGCCAGCAGCCAAGATGCAGGGGGCGTTGGTGGCTATGGCTACACCTTC
cdr3_aa: CASSQDAGGVGGYGYTF

v_call: TRBV28
d_call: TRBD2
clone_size: NA
j_call: TRBJ2-7
cdr3_length: 16
cdr3_nt: TGTGCCAGCAGAATACTCCGGACTAGCGGGAGATACGAGCAGTACTTC
cdr3_aa: CASRILRTSGRYEQYF

v_call: TRBV7-7
d_call: NA
clone_size: NA
j_call: TRBJ2-2
cdr3_length: 15
cdr3_nt: TGTGCCAGCACCCCTATTCAGGGGCCGACCGGGGAGCTGTTTTTT
cdr3_aa: CASTPIQGPTGELFF

v_call: TRBV6-5
d_call: NA
clone_size: once
j_call: TRBJ2-5
cdr3_length: 15
cdr3_nt: TGTGCCAGCAGTTACTCGTTACAGGATCAAGAGACCCAGTACTTC
cdr3_aa: CASSYSLQDQETQYF

v_call: TRBV27
d_call: NA
clone_size: NA
j_call: TRBJ2-7
cdr3_length: 15
cdr3_nt: TGTGCCAGCAGTCTACCCGGACGGGCCGGCTACGAGCAGTACTTC
cdr3_aa: CASSLPGRAGYEQYF

v_call: TRBV19
d_call: TRBD1
clone_size: NA
j_call: TRBJ1-5
cdr3_length: 15
cdr3_nt: TGTGCCAGTAGCCCCCGAGGACAGGGGCAAAATCCCCAGCATTTT
cdr3_aa: CASSPRGQGQNPQHF

v_call: TRBV19
d_call: TRBD2
clone_size: few
j_call: TRBJ2-3
cdr3_length: 14
cdr3_nt: TGTGCCAGTAGGCTCACGGGGGGGCCCGATACGCAGTATTTT
cdr3_aa: CASRLTGGPDTQYF

v_call: TRBV10-2
d_call: TRBD1
clone_size: NA
j_call: TRBJ1-1
cdr3_length: 16
cdr3_nt: TGCGCCAGCAGTGACCTGGCCTGGACAGGTAGGACTGAAGCTTTCTTT
cdr3_aa: CASSDLAWTGRTEAFF

v_call: TRBV7-2
d_call: NA
clone_size: NA
j_call: TRBJ1-1
cdr3_length: 15
cdr3_nt: TGTGCCAGCAGCACGCGACAGGTGGGGAACACTGAAGCTTTCTTT
cdr3_aa: CASSTRQVGNTEAFF

v_call: TRBV7-2
d_call: NA
clone_size: once
j_call: TRBJ2-7
cdr3_length: 15
cdr3_nt: TGTGCCAGCAGTTGGACCCCTGGGATCGCCTACGAGCAGTACTTC
cdr3_aa: CASSWTPGIAYEQYF

v_call: TRBV19
d_call: NA
clone_size: NA
j_call: TRBJ1-1
cdr3_length: 15
cdr3_nt: TGTGCCAGTAGCTGGACAAACTATATGAACACTGAAGCTTTCTTT
cdr3_aa: CASSWTNYMNTEAFF

v_call: TRBV10-3
d_call: TRBD1
clone_size: NA
j_call: TRBJ2-1
cdr3_length: 15
cdr3_nt: TGTGCCAACCGGGGGGACAGGGAACTAGACAATGAGCAGTTCTTC
cdr3_aa: CANRGDRELDNEQFF

v_call: TRBV27
d_call: TRBD1
clone_size: NA
j_call: TRBJ1-1
cdr3_length: 12
cdr3_nt: TGTGCCAGCAGAGGACAGGGTACTGAAGCTTTCTTT
cdr3_aa: CASRGQGTEAFF

v_call: TRBV18
d_call: NA
clone_size: NA
j_call: TRBJ2-7
cdr3_length: 12
cdr3_nt: TGTGCCAGCTCCGATTGGACCTACGAGCAGTACTTC
cdr3_aa: CASSDWTYEQYF

v_call: TRBV5-4
d_call: TRBD2
clone_size: NA
j_call: TRBJ2-2
cdr3_length: 17
cdr3_nt: TGTGCCAGCAGCCCGGATCTAGCGGGAGTAAAAACCGGGGAGCTGTTTTTT
cdr3_aa: CASSPDLAGVKTGELFF

v_call: TRBV14
d_call: NA
clone_size: NA
j_call: TRBJ2-4
cdr3_length: 13
cdr3_nt: TGTGCCAGCAGTTCCGGGAACGGAGACATTCAGTACTTC
cdr3_aa: CASSSGNGDIQYF

v_call: TRBV15
d_call: NA
clone_size: NA
j_call: TRBJ2-5
cdr3_length: 13
cdr3_nt: TGTGCCACCAGCAGGACTTTAGCGGAGACCCAGTACTTC
cdr3_aa: CATSRTLAETQYF

v_call: TRBV5-1
d_call: TRBD2
clone_size: NA
j_call: TRBJ2-1
cdr3_length: 17
cdr3_nt: TGCGCCAGCAGCCAAACCCGGGGGGTAGCGGGCCAAAATGAGCAGTTCTTC
cdr3_aa: CASSQTRGVAGQNEQFF

v_call: TRBV2
d_call: TRBD2
clone_size: NA
j_call: TRBJ2-5
cdr3_length: 17
cdr3_nt: TGTGCCAGCAGTGATGGGACTAGCGGGAGTTACCAAGAGACCCAGTACTTC
cdr3_aa: CASSDGTSGSYQETQYF

v_call: TRBV27
d_call: NA
clone_size: NA
j_call: TRBJ1-1
cdr3_length: 15
cdr3_nt: TGTGCCAGCAGTTTAGGAGTACAGCTGAACACTGAAGCTTTCTTT
cdr3_aa: CASSLGVQLNTEAFF

v_call: TRBV4-3
d_call: TRBD2
clone_size: NA
j_call: TRBJ2-7
cdr3_length: 15
cdr3_nt: TGCGCCAGCAGCCCCGGACTAGCGGGAGGTGGCGAGCAGTACTTC
cdr3_aa: CASSPGLAGGGEQYF

v_call: TRBV4-3
d_call: NA
clone_size: NA
j_call: TRBJ1-5
cdr3_length: 15
cdr3_nt: TGCGCCAGCAGCCACAGCAGGACGGGAAATCAGCCCCAGCATTTT
cdr3_aa: CASSHSRTGNQPQHF

v_call: TRBV19
d_call: TRBD1
clone_size: NA
j_call: TRBJ2-2
cdr3_length: 16
cdr3_nt: TGTGCCAGTAGTATAGATGGGGACAGGCTCACCGGGGAGCTGTTTTTT
cdr3_aa: CASSIDGDRLTGELFF

v_call: TRBV28
d_call: NA
clone_size: NA
j_call: TRBJ1-5
cdr3_length: 14
cdr3_nt: TGTGCCAGCACCCTCGACCGTGACAATCAGCCCCAGCATTTT
cdr3_aa: CASTLDRDNQPQHF

v_call: TRBV18
d_call: NA
clone_size: NA
j_call: TRBJ1-4
cdr3_length: 15
cdr3_nt: TGTGCCAGCTCACCACCACAGGACAGAGGGGAAAAACTGTTTTTT
cdr3_aa: CASSPPQDRGEKLFF

v_call: TRBV28
d_call: NA
clone_size: NA
j_call: TRBJ1-3
cdr3_length: 14
cdr3_nt: TGTGCCAGCAGTTCGGGTGGGCCTGGAAACACCATATATTTT
cdr3_aa: CASSSGGPGNTIYF

v_call: TRBV6-6
d_call: TRBD1
clone_size: once
j_call: TRBJ2-7
cdr3_length: 14
cdr3_nt: TGTGCCAGCAGTTGGACAGGCGTTAAGAACGAGCAGTACTTC
cdr3_aa: CASSWTGVKNEQYF

v_call: TRBV28
d_call: NA
clone_size: NA
j_call: TRBJ1-3
cdr3_length: 15
cdr3_nt: TGTGCCAGCAGTTTATACGGGAGCTCTGGAAACACCATATATTTT
cdr3_aa: CASSLYGSSGNTIYF